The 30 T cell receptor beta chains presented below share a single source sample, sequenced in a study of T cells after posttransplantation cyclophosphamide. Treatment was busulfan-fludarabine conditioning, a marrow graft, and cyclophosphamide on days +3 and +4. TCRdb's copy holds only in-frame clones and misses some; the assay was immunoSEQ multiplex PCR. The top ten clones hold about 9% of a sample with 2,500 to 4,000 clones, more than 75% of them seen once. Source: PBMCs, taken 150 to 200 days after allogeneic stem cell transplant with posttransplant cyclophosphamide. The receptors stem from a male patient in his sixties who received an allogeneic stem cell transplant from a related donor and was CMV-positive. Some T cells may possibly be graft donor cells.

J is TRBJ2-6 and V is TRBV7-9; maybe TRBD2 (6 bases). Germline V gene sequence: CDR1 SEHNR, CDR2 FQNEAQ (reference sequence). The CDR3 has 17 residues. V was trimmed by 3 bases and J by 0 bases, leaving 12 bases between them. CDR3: CASSFLTAGSGANVLTF. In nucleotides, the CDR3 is TGTGCCAGCAGCTTCCTGACAGCGGGCTCTGGGGCCAACGTCCTGACTTTC.

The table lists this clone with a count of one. This CDR3 is CASSRTSGSYTGELFF. In nucleotides, the CDR3 is TGTGCCAGCAGCAGGACTAGCGGGAGTTACACCGGGGAGCTGTTTTTT. The chain uses TRBV5-4 and TRBJ2-2, with 13 positions matching TRBD2. The germline V gene encodes CDR1 SGHNT and CDR2 YYREEE (reference sequence). The CDR3 spans 16 residues. V shed 4 bases and J 3 bases; nucleotides not matched to a gene: 3. The whole variable domain, filled in from reference TRBV5-4 and TRBJ2-2, reads ETGVTQSPTHLIKTRGQQVTLRCSSQSGHNTVSWYQQALGQGPQFIFQYYREEENGRGNFPPRFSGLQFPNYSSELNVNALELDDSALYLCASSRTSGSYTGELFFGEGSRLTVL.

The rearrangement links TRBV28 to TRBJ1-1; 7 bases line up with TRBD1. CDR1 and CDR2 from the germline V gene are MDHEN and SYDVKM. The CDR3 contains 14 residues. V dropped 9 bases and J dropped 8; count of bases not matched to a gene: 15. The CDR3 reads CASNRQRGLSEAFF. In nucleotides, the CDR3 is TGTGCCAGTAACCGACAGAGGGGGCTTTCGGAAGCTTTCTTT.

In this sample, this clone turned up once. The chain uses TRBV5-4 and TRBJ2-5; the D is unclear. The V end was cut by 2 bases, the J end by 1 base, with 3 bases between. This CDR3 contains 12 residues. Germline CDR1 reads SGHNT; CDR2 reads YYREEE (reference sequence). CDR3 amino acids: CASSFLQETQYF. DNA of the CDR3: TGTGCCAGCAGCTTCCTCCAAGAGACCCAGTACTTC.

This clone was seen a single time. The CDR3 reads CASSGYRQGLNYGYTF. The CDR3 region has the DNA TGTGCCAGCAGTGGCTACCGACAGGGACTGAACTATGGCTACACCTTC. The genes are TRBV6-1 and TRBJ1-2, with 7 bases aligning to TRBD1. V lost 4 bases, J lost 2 bases, and 10 bases stayed unmatched. The CDR3 is made up of 16 amino acids. Per the germline V gene, CDR1 is MNHNS and CDR2 is SASEGT.

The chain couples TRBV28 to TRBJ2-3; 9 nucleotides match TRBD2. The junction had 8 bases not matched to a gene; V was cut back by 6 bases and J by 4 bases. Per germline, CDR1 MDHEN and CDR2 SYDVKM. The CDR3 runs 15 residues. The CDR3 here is CASSGGGLAADTQYF. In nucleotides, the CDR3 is TGTGCCAGCAGCGGGGGGGGACTAGCCGCAGATACGCAGTATTTT.

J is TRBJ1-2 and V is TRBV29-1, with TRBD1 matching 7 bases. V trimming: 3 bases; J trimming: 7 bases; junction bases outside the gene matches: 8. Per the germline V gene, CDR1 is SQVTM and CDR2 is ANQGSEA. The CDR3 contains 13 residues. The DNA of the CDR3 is TGCAGCGTTGACCCCTTAGGGGGCTCTGGCTACACCTTC. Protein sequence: CSVDPLGGSGYTF.

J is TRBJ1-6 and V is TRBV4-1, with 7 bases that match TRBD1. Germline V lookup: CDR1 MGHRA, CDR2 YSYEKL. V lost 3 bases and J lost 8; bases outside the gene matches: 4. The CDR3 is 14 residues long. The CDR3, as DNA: TGCGCCAGCAGCCAGACAGGGATGGATTCACCCCTCCACTTT. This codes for CASSQTGMDSPLHF.

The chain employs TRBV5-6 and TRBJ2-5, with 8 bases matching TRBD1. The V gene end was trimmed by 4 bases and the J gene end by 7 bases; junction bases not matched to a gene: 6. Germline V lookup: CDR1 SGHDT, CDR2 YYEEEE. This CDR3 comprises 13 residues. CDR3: CASSRDRFGTQYF. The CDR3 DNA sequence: TGTGCCAGCAGCCGGGACAGGTTCGGGACCCAGTACTTC.

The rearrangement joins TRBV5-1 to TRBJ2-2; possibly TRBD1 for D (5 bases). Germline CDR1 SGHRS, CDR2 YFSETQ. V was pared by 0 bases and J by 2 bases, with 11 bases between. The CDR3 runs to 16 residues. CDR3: CASSLGSTANTGELFF. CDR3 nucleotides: TGCGCCAGCAGCTTGGGCTCGACAGCTAACACCGGGGAGCTGTTTTTT. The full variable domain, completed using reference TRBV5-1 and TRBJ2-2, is KAGVTQTPRYLIKTRGQQVTLSCSPISGHRSVSWYQQTPGQGLQFLFEYFSETQRNKGNFPGRFSGRQFSNSRSEMNVSTLELGDSALYLCASSLGSTANTGELFFGEGSRLTVL.

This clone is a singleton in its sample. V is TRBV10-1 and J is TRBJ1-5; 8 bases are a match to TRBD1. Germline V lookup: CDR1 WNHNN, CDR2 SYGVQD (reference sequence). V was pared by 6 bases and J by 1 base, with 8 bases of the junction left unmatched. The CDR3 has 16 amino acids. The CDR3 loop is CASSLSGGVSNQPQHF. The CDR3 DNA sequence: TGCGCCAGCAGCCTTTCAGGGGGCGTAAGCAATCAGCCCCAGCATTTT.

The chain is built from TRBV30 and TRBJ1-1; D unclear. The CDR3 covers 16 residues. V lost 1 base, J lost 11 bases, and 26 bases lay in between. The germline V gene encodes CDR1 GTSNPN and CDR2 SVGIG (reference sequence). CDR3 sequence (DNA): TGTGCCTGGAGTGGACGGCCCTACAATCCCCAGGCCGTCGCTTTCTTT. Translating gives CAWSGRPYNPQAVAFF.

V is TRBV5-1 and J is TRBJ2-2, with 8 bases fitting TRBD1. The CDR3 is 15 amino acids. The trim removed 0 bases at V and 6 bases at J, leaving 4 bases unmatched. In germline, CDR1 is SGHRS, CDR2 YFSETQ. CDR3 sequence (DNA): TGCGCCAGCAGCTTGGGCAGGGGGCGCCCCGGGGAGCTGTTTTTT. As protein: CASSLGRGRPGELFF.

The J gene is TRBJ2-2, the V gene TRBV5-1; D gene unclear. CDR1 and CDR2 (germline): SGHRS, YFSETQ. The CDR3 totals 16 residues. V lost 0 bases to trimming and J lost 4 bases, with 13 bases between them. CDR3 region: CASSLVSLTGTGELFF. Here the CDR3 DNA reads TGCGCCAGCAGCTTGGTCTCTCTAACGGGCACCGGGGAGCTGTTTTTT.

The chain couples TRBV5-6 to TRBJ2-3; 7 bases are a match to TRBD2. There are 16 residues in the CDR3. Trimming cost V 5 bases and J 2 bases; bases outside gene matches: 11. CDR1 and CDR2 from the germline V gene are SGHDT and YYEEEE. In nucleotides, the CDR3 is TGTGCCAGCAGTTTCAGCGGGACTCCTTTCACAGATACGCAGTATTTT. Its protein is CASSFSGTPFTDTQYF.

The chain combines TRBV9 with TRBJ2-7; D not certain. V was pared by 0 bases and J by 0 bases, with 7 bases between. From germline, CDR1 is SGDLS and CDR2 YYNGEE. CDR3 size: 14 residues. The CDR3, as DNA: TGTGCCAGCAGCGTAGTTCCAGACTCCTACGAGCAGTACTTC. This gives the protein CASSVVPDSYEQYF. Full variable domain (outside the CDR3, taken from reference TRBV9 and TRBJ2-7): DSGVTQTPKHLITATGQRVTLRCSPRSGDLSVYWYQQSLDQGLQFLIQYYNGEERAKGNILERFSAQQFPDLHSELNLSSLELGDSALYFCASSVVPDSYEQYFGPGTRLTVT.

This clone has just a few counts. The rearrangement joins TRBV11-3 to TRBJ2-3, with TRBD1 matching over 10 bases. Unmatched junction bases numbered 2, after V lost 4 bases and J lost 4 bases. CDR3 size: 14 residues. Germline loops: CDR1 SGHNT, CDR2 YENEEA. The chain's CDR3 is CASSSGQGADTQYF. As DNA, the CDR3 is TGTGCCAGCAGCTCCGGACAGGGGGCAGATACGCAGTATTTT.

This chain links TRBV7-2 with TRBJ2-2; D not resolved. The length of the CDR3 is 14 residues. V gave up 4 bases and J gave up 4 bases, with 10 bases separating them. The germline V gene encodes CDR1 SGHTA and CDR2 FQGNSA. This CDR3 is CASSSFQVTGELFF. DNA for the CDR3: TGTGCCAGCAGCTCGTTCCAGGTCACCGGGGAGCTGTTTTTT.

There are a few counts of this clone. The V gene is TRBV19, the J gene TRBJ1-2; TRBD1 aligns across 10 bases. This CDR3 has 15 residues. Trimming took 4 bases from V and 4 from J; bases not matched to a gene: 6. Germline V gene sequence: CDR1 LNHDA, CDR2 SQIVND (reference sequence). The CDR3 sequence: CASSTDRGRFYGYTF. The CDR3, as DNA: TGTGCCAGTAGTACGGACAGGGGGAGATTCTATGGCTACACCTTC.

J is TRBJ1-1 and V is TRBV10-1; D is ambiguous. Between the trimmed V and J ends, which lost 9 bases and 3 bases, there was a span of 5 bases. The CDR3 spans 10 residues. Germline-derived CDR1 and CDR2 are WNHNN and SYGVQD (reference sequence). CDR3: CARAYTEAFF. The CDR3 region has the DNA TGCGCCAGGGCCTACACTGAAGCTTTCTTT.

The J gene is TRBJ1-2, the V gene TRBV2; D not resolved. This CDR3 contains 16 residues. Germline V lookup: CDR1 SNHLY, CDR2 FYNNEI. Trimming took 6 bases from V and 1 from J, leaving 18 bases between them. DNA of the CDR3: TGTGCCAGCAGCCCCACCTTTCGACAAGTTAACTATGGCTACACCTTC. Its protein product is CASSPTFRQVNYGYTF.

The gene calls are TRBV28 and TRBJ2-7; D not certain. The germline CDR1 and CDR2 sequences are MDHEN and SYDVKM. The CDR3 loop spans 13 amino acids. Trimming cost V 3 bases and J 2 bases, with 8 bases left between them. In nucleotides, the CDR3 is TGTGCCAGCAGTTTCGTTAGCCCCTACGAGCAGTACTTC. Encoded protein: CASSFVSPYEQYF.

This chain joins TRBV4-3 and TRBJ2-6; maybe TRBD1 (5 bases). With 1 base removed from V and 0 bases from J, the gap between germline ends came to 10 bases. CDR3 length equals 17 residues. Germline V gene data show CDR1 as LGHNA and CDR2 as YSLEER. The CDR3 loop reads CASSQAAGFSGANVLTF. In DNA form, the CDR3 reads TGCGCCAGCAGCCAAGCGGCAGGGTTCTCTGGGGCCAACGTCCTGACTTTC.

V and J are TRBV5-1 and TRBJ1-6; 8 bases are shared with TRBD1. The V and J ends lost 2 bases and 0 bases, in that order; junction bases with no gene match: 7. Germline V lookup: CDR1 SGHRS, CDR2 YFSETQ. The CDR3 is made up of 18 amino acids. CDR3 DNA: TGCGCCAGCAGCTTAGGACAGGGAGGGATCTCCTATAATTCACCCCTCCACTTT. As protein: CASSLGQGGISYNSPLHF. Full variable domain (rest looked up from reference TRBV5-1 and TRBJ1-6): KAGVTQTPRYLIKTRGQQVTLSCSPISGHRSVSWYQQTPGQGLQFLFEYFSETQRNKGNFPGRFSGRQFSNSRSEMNVSTLELGDSALYLCASSLGQGGISYNSPLHFGNGTRLTVT.

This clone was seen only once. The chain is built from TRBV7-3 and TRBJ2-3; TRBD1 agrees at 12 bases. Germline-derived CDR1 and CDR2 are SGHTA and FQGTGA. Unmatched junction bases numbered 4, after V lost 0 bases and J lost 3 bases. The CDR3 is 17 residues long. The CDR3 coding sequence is TGTGCCAGCAGCTTAACGGGGACAGGGGGCGCAACAGATACGCAGTATTTT. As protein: CASSLTGTGGATDTQYF.

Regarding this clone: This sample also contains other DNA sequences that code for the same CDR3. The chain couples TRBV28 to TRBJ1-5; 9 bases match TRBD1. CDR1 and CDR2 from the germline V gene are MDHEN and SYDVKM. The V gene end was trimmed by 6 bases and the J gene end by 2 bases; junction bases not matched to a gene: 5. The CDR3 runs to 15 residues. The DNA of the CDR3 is TGTGCCAGCAGCCTCACAGGGGGCGGCAATCAGCCCCAGCATTTT. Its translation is CASSLTGGGNQPQHF.

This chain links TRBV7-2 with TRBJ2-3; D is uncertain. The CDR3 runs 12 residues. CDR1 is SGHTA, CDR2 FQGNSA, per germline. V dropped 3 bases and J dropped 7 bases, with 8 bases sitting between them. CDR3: CASSFWANTQYF. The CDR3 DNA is TGTGCCAGCAGCTTTTGGGCGAATACGCAGTATTTT. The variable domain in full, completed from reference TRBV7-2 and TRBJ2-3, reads GAGVSQSPSNKVTEKGKDVELRCDPISGHTALYWYRQSLGQGLEFLIYFQGNSAPDKSGLPSDRFSAERTGGSVSTLTIQRTQQEDSAVYLCASSFWANTQYFGPGTRLTVL.

The CDR3 is CASSIGTGMHEQYF. CDR3 nucleotides: TGTGCCAGCAGCATCGGGACAGGGATGCACGAGCAGTACTTC. This chain connects TRBV7-9 to TRBJ2-7; 9 bases are shared with TRBD1. Germline V lookup: CDR1 SEHNR, CDR2 FQNEAQ (reference sequence). The CDR3 extends over 14 amino acids. The trim removed 5 bases at V and 5 bases at J, leaving 7 bases unmatched.

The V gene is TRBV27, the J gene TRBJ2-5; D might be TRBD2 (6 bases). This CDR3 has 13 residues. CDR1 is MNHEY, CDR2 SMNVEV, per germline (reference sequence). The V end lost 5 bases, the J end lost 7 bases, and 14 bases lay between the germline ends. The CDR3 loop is CASSRLPGGTQYF. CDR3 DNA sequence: TGTGCCAGCAGTAGACTACCCGGGGGGACCCAGTACTTC.

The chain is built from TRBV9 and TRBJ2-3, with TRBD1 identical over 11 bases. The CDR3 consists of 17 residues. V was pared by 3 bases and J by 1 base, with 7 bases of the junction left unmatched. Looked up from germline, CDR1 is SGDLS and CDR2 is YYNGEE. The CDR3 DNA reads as TGTGCCAGCAGCGGGTCCCGGGACAGGGGGGGCACAGATACGCAGTATTTT. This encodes CASSGSRDRGGTDTQYF.